This paragraph covers one TCR beta chain sequence. No antigen is known for it. A second PCR, run for roughly 7 to 12 cycles, used a sample-barcoded 5' primer plus a J-beta primer mix. A template-switch adaptor containing 12 random nucleotides labeled each cDNA molecule. No fewer than 3 million CDR3-containing paired-end reads came from each sample. Via MiXCR, TCRdb re-called the 5' RACE reads, giving one row per CDR3 protein. Here the sample spans roughly 1.7 million distinct CDR3 sequences, roughly 30% being singletons. This sample is drawn from a study of blood T cells in healthy people across ages. No fewer than 5 micrograms of total RNA were isolated from every sample. Germline CDR1 reads SEHNR; CDR2 reads FQNEAQ (reference sequence). The CDR3 extends over 16 amino acids. V was clipped by 7 bases and J by 7 bases, with 25 bases between them. Findings of the study overall: Long-lived donors had more naive CD4+ cells and higher diversity than aged donors.

The rearrangement uses TRBV7-9 and TRBJ1-1, with D possibly matching TRBD1 (6 bases). The TCR was taken from a woman younger than 45 in good health. Sequencing was carried out using blood. The CDR3 nucleotides read TGTGCCAGCACTCCCGACAGGTCCCCCAAAGAGGTTGAAGCTTTCTTT. Translating it yields CASTPDRSPKEVEAFF.